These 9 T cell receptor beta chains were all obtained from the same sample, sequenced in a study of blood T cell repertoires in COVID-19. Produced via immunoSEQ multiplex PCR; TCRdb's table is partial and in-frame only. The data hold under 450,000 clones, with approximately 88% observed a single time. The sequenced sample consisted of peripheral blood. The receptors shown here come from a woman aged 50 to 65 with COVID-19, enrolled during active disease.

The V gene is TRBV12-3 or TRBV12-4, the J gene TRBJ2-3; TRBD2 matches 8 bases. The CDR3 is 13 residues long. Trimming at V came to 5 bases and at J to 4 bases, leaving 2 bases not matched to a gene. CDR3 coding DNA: TGTGCCAGCAGTAACGGGGGGGCAGATACGCAGTATTTT. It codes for CASSNGGADTQYF.

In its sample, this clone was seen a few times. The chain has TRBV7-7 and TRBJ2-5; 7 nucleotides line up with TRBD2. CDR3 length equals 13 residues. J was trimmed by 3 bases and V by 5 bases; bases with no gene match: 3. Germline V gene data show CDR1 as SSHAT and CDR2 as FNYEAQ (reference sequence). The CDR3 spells CASSRGREETQYF. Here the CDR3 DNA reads TGTGCCAGCAGCCGGGGGAGGGAAGAGACCCAGTACTTC.

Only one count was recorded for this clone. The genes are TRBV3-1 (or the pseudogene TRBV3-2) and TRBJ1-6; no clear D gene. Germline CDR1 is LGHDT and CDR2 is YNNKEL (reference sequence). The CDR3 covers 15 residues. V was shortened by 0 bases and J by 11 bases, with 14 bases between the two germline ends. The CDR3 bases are TGTGCCAGCAGCCAAGATCTGGCGACGAGGGCACCCCTCCACTTT. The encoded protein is CASSQDLATRAPLHF.

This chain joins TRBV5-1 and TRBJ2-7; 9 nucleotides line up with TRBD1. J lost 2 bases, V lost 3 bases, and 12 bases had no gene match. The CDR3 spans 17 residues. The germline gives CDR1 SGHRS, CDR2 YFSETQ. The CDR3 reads CASSSPGTGKPTYEQYF. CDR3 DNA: TGCGCCAGCAGCTCCCCCGGGACAGGGAAACCGACCTACGAGCAGTACTTC.

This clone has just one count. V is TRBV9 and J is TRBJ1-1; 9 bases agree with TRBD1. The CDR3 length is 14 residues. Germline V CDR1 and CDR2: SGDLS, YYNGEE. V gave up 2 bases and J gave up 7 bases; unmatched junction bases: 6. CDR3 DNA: TGTGCCAGCAGCGTCACGGACAGGGGCGGTGAAGCTTTCTTT. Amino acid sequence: CASSVTDRGGEAFF.

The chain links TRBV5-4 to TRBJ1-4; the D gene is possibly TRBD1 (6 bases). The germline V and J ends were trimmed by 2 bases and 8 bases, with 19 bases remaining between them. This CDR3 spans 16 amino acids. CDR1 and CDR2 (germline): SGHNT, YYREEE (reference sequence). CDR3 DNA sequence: TGTGCCAGCAGCTTAGGTGGGGGCAAGGTTGTCGAAAAACTGTTTTTT. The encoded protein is CASSLGGGKVVEKLFF.

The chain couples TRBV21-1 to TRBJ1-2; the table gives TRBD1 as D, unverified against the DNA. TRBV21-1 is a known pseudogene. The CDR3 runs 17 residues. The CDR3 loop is CASSNHYRGRVNYGYTF. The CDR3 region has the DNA TGTGCCAGCAGCAACCATTACAGGGGCCGGGTAAACTATGGCTACACCTTC.

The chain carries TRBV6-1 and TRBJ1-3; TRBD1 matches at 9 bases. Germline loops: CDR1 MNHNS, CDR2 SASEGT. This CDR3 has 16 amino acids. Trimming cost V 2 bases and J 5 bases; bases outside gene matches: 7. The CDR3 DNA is TGTGCCAGCAGTGAAAGGGGACAGGGAAACAGAAACACCATATATTTT. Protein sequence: CASSERGQGNRNTIYF.

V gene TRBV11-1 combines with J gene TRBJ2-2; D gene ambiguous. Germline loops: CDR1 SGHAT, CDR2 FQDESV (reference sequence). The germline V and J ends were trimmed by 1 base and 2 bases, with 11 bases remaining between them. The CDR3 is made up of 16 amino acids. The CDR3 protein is CASSLVEPTNTGELFF. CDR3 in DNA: TGTGCCAGCAGCTTAGTAGAACCGACTAACACCGGGGAGCTGTTTTTT.